This T cell receptor beta chain was sequenced in a study of blood T cell repertoires in COVID-19 (dated by TCRdb to the early 2020s). About the study as a whole: Samples from collaborators originated in the United States, Italy and Spain and spanned both the acute and convalescent phases of COVID-19. The prospective study material was composed of cDNA or gDNA derived from T cells, B-cell-depleted T cells, or PBMCs. Subjects who had been exposed to COVID-19, were actively infected with it, or had recovered from it provided the deeply sampled blood TCRbeta repertoires that made up the dataset. The repertoires were released in a freely available public database meant as a resource for research on the immune response to SARS-CoV-2. The samples were drawn from two sources: the first 160 participants of the ongoing ImmuneRACE study, and fewer than 1,500 subjects contributed by 6 global collaborators. Nearly every sample came with metadata listing a de-identified subject ID, COVID-19 status, age in years and sex. Where HLA class I and class II types were available, the types were taken from metadata supplied by the sample provider, not from assay-based typing.

TCRbeta CDR3 regions were amplified from genomic DNA by means of the immunoSEQ Assay, a bias-controlled multiplex PCR. From the authors' description of their analysis: The number of nucleated cells in each sample was estimated by amplification of reference gene primers within the assay. To quantify the absolute abundance of each unique TCRbeta CDR3 rearrangement, sequence reads were collapsed and filtered. For each sample, productive Simpson clonality was calculated as the square root of Simpson's diversity index across productive rearrangements. Imported from immuneACCESS, the table was reduced by TCRdb to in-frame sequences with V and J called. These copies leave out some clones; in studies compared against another copy, an unresolved V gene accounts for under half, and the cause of the remainder is not known. D and trimming were read from the DNA, whereas the V and J calls and clone size are those reported in that table. The sample yields 200,000 to 300,000 clones; about 86% were counted once. The ten most abundant clones make up 3% of the sample.

Note on this clone: It lacks a known antigen. Base qualities are not at hand, and no much larger clone is one base apart.

A second Seattle source provided samples from volunteer blood donors who had recovered from COVID-19. Each collaborating institution followed its own protocols to collect whole blood in K2EDTA tubes. Collaborator samples were shipped for TCRbeta analysis as frozen whole blood, isolated PBMCs, or DNA extracted from either sample type. General conclusions and limits of the study: The quantity of clinical and demographic metadata differed by source and by participant and was supplied without curation.

From cysteine to phenylalanine, the CDR3 is 19 amino acids long. The DNA shown is the 57-base CDR3, in frame from base 1. Compared with germline, V lacks 8 bases and J lacks 2 bases; bases without a gene match: 22. From a lookup of the germline V gene, CDR1 and CDR2 are SNHLY and FYNNEI. This TCR came from a woman under 40 who had recovered from COVID-19. Sequencing was carried out using peripheral blood. The V gene is TRBV2 and the J gene is TRBJ2-5; the junction holds 8 bases that match TRBD2. The CDR3 has the sequence CASANPPQSRGDPQETQYF. In nucleotide form, the sequence is TGTGCCAGCGCAAACCCCCCCCAATCGCGGGGGGATCCTCAAGAGACCCAGTACTTC.